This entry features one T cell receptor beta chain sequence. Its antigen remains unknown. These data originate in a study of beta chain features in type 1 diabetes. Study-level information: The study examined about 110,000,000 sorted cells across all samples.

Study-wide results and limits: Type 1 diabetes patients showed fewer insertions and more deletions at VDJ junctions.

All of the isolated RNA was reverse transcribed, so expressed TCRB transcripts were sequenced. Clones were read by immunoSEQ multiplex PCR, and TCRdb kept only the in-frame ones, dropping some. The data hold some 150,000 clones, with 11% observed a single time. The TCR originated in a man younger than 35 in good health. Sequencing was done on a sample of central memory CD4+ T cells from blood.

CDR3 loop: CASSRRDRDINEQYF. For the CDR3, the DNA is TGTGCCAGCAGCCGAAGGGACAGGGACATCAACGAGCAGTACTTC. The rearrangement joins TRBV5-6 to TRBJ2-7; 9 bases fit TRBD1. The V gene's germline CDR1 is SGHDT and CDR2 YYEEEE. CDR3 length: 15 residues. V lost 4 bases and J lost 5; bases outside the gene matches: 10.